This entry lists 18 T cell receptor beta chains sequenced from one sample in a study of breast tumors, draining lymph nodes, adjacent tissues. Samples came from axillary lymph nodes draining the breast cancer. Via MiXCR, TCRdb re-called the multiplex PCR reads, giving one row per CDR3 protein. The data show fewer than 250,000 distinct CDR3 sequences, about a third seen once. Sequenced: axillary lymph node tissue. These TCRs come from a female donor with breast cancer. Some clones in this sample may be carry-over from other donors' samples.

This clonotype occurred many times. This could be a read error, since a much larger clone is one nucleotide away. The rearrangement uses TRBV7-2 and TRBJ1-2; D gene uncertain. Germline loops: CDR1 SGHTA, CDR2 FQGNSA. The CDR3 contains 15 residues. The CDR3 spells CASSPRGQLDYGYPF. The CDR3 DNA sequence: TGTGCCAGCAGCCCCCGTGGCCAGTTAGACTATGGCTACCCCTTC.

This clonotype showed up just once. V is TRBV9 and J is TRBJ2-7; 11 positions agree with TRBD1. The CDR3 is 18 residues long. Germline CDR1 and CDR2: SGDLS and YYNGEE. Trimming cost V 0 bases and J 0 bases; bases outside gene matches: 8. The CDR3, as DNA: TGTGCCAGCAGCGTAGAAGGCACAGGACAGGGGGCCTCCTACGAGCAGTACTTC. Encoded protein: CASSVEGTGQGASYEQYF.

The chain has TRBV9 and TRBJ1-2; 10 positions match TRBD1. The germline V gene has CDR1 SGDLS and CDR2 YYNGEE. The CDR3 totals 14 residues. Germline trimming cut 0 bases from V and 6 bases from J; bases unmatched to any gene: 2. CDR3 nucleotide sequence: TGTGCCAGCAGCGTAGACGGACAGGGGGATGGCTACACCTTC. This gives the protein CASSVDGQGDGYTF.

A few counts support this clonotype. This chain joins TRBV30 and TRBJ2-3; D is possibly TRBD1 or TRBD2 (6 bases each). With 4 bases removed from V and 6 bases from J, the gap between germline ends came to 29 bases. This CDR3 contains 18 residues. CDR1 is GTSNPN, CDR2 SVGIG, per germline (reference sequence). The CDR3 reads CAWTRPPGTSTRGDTQYF. In DNA form, the CDR3 reads TGTGCCTGGACCCGACCCCCTGGGACTTCTACGAGGGGGGATACGCAGTATTTT.

This clonotype showed up many times. The V call is TRBV3-1, the J call TRBJ2-1; 10 nucleotides match TRBD2. V shed 6 bases and J 3 bases; nucleotides not matched to a gene: 8. The CDR3 sequence is 16 residues long. The germline CDR1 and CDR2 sequences are LGHDT and YNNKEL (reference sequence). CDR3 nucleotide sequence: TGTGCCAGCAGAAAACGTAGCGGGAGGAACTACAATGAGCAGTTCTTC. It translates to CASRKRSGRNYNEQFF.

This clonotype was seen at least ten times. The chain links TRBV11-2 to TRBJ2-5; 9 bases match TRBD2. After removal of 1 base from V and 4 bases from J, the junction contained 7 bases not matched to a gene. Germline V gives CDR1 SGHAT, CDR2 FQNNGV. The CDR3 totals 16 residues. This CDR3 is CASSLVLAGKAETQYF. DNA for the CDR3: TGTGCCAGCAGCTTAGTGCTAGCGGGAAAAGCAGAGACCCAGTACTTC.

A few counts support this clonotype. The limits of the CDR3 on the DNA are not certain, so only TCRdb's listed CDR3 is given. V usage is TRBV19 and J usage is TRBJ1-1; TRBD1 is the table's D call, not checked against the DNA. Inclusive of both ends, the CDR3 amounts to 13 amino acids. Germline V CDR1 and CDR2: LNHDA, SQIVND (reference sequence). The CDR3 loop is CASISGQGPEAFF.

A word on this clonotype: Relative to the germline gene, one junction end is altered; a read error may explain this. J is TRBJ1-4 and V is TRBV12-3 or TRBV12-4; no clear D. The CDR3 runs to 15 residues. As DNA, the CDR3 is TGTGTCAGCAGCTACTCGTTAAGGGATGCCGAAAAACTGTTTTTT. As protein: CVSSYSLRDAEKLFF.

This clonotype was counted a few times. This chain uses TRBV5-6 with TRBJ1-1; D unclear. The CDR3 is 12 residues long. Deletions cut 1 base from V and 8 bases from J, with 9 bases between. CDR1 and CDR2 (germline): SGHDT, YYEEEE. The CDR3 protein is CASSLSSREAFF. The CDR3 coding sequence is TGTGCCAGCAGCTTGAGTAGCAGAGAAGCTTTCTTT.

This clonotype was found many times. J is TRBJ2-2 and V is TRBV7-2; D unclear. This CDR3 region has 15 residues. Germline V gene data show CDR1 as SGHTA and CDR2 as FQGNSA. Trimming removed 1 base at V and 7 bases at J, with 13 bases between. Here the CDR3 reads CASSLGVGSGGELFF. For the CDR3, the DNA is TGTGCCAGCAGCTTAGGCGTTGGGTCCGGCGGGGAGCTGTTTTTT.

At least ten counts were recorded for this clonotype. The chain employs TRBV12-3 or TRBV12-4 and TRBJ2-3; tentative D call: TRBD2 (6 bases). The CDR3 has 14 amino acids. V lost 1 base and J lost 5, with 10 bases in between. Here the CDR3 reads CASSLGGAVDTQYF. The CDR3 region has the DNA TGTGCCAGCAGTTTAGGCGGGGCGGTAGATACGCAGTATTTT.

V is TRBV19 and J is TRBJ1-6; a possible D gene is TRBD1 (5 bases). Germline values: CDR1 LNHDA, CDR2 SQIVND (reference sequence). CDR3 length equals 17 residues. V lost 9 bases and J lost 4, with 22 bases in between. CDR3 bases: TGTGCCAGAATACTAGCGGGAGTTACAGGTTATAATTCACCCCTCCACTTT. The encoded protein is CARILAGVTGYNSPLHF.

This clonotype was observed at least ten times. V and J are TRBV20-1 and TRBJ2-7; D is possibly TRBD2 (6 bases). This CDR3 contains 15 residues. Germline CDR1 DFQATT, CDR2 SNEGSKA (reference sequence). Trimming stripped 0 bases from V and 8 bases from J, with 20 bases between. The CDR3 DNA is TGCAGTGCTAGAGATAAGGCGGGGACCCTACGAAAGCAGTACTTC. Amino acids: CSARDKAGTLRKQYF.

There are a few counts of this clonotype. This chain uses TRBV6-2 or TRBV6-3 with TRBJ2-1; 12 bases line up with TRBD2. The trim removed 5 bases at V and 10 bases at J, leaving 6 bases unmatched. Germline V CDR1 and CDR2: MNHEY, SVGEGT. The CDR3 has 14 amino acids. For the CDR3, the DNA is TGTGCCAGCAGTCCCGGGACTAGCGGGCGGGAGCAGTTCTTC. Its translation is CASSPGTSGREQFF.

The gene calls are TRBV7-2 and TRBJ2-1; TRBD1 agrees at 7 bases. CDR3 length: 19 residues. CDR1 and CDR2 (germline): SGHTA, FQGNSA. Germline trimming cut 8 bases from V and 6 bases from J; bases unmatched to any gene: 25. The CDR3 DNA reads TGTGCCAGCGGGTCCCCCAGCAGCATAGGGTACAGGGGTACCAATGAGCAGTTCTTC. Protein: CASGSPSSIGYRGTNEQFF.

The CDR3 is CASSQQGLAGAGELFF. Written as DNA, the CDR3 is TGTGCCAGCAGTCAGCAGGGACTAGCGGGAGCCGGGGAGCTGTTTTTT. The chain has TRBV27 and TRBJ2-2, with TRBD2 matching 14 bases. CDR1 and CDR2 (germline): MNHEY, SMNVEV (reference sequence). V was pared by 5 bases and J by 6 bases, with 5 bases of the junction left unmatched. The CDR3 is made up of 16 amino acids.

This clonotype has at least ten counts. The chain uses TRBV24-1 and TRBJ1-5, with a tentative D call TRBD1 (5 bases). V dropped 5 bases and J dropped 7 bases, with 17 bases sitting between them. The germline V gene has CDR1 KGHDR and CDR2 SFDVKD. The CDR3 is 15 residues long. CDR3 sequence (DNA): TGTGCCACCAGTGGGAGCTCGCTGGGGGGACAGCCCCAGCATTTT. This sequence encodes CATSGSSLGGQPQHF.

This clonotype was detected only once. With a much larger clone just one base away, this may be a read error. The chain joins TRBV5-4 to TRBJ2-1; tentatively, D is TRBD2 (5 bases). V dropped 1 base and J dropped 7 bases, with 18 bases sitting between them. The CDR3 extends over 16 amino acids. From germline, CDR1 is SGHNT and CDR2 YYREEE (reference sequence). CDR3 DNA: TGTGCCAGCAGCTTGCAAGCCTCGGGGATTGAGAATGAGCAGTTCTTC. Translation gives CASSLQASGIENEQFF.